A selection of T cell receptor beta chains follows, all from one sample in a study of graft-versus-host responses after intestinal transplantation. Clones were read by immunoSEQ multiplex PCR, and TCRdb kept only the in-frame ones, dropping some. In the table there are tens of thousands of clones, less than 90% of which are singletons. No antigen has been assigned to these receptors. The source was unstimulated CD4+ T cells sorted from spleen or lymph node cells, collected before transplant. The receptors shown here come from a human donor who was the organ donor for an intestinal transplant. The conserved cysteine and the conserved F or W are not part of the CDR3 here.

TRBV7-9	TRBJ2-7	ASSWTGLEQY
TRBV30	TRBJ2-2	AQTADKPNTGELF
TRBV5-1	TRBJ1-1	ASSLQGRNTEAF
TRBV6-5	TRBJ1-4	ASRSQVYEKLF
TRBV27	TRBJ1-2	ASSPAGLTYGYT
TRBV7-2	TRBJ2-5	ASGWTSGEPQY
TRBV18	TRBJ2-5	ASSPPLGGPETQY
TRBV27	TRBJ1-2	ASSLPYRGVKDYGYT
TRBV7-2	TRBJ2-4	ASSLERVAKNIQY
TRBV28	TRBJ2-3	ASSFPTGTLTTQY
TRBV28	TRBJ1-1	ASSLLTANTEAF
TRBV18	TRBJ2-3	ASSSGTDTQY
TRBV18	TRBJ1-4	ASSPRVVSTGSMGTNEKLF
TRBV29-1	TRBJ1-4	SARDRVDNEKLF
TRBV5-1	TRBJ2-2	ASSLTSGVNTGELF
TRBV5-4	TRBJ2-5	ASSPPNPTSVAPETQY
TRBV6-1	TRBJ1-2	ASSEGRYGRLKTNYGYT
TRBV29-1	TRBJ2-5	SGTKTGHQETQY
TRBV7-3	TRBJ2-6	ASSLGSWTSGTGANVLT
TRBV21-1	TRBJ1-1	ASSIENTEAF
TRBV28	TRBJ2-5	ASRKFRDRETQY
TRBV6-1	TRBJ2-1	GSLRDRSYNEQF
TRBV7-3	TRBJ1-1	ASSLGQGLVAF
TRBV6-5	TRBJ1-1	ASSHRTGEAF
TRBV5-1	TRBJ2-3	ASSFGQDTDTQY
TRBV20-1	TRBJ2-1	SARDGDEQF
TRBV25-1	TRBJ1-3	ASSLGGLSGNTIY
TRBV19	TRBJ1-5	ASSWSPGRHNQPQH
TRBV2	TRBJ2-5	ASIGGGQQTQY
TRBV7-9	TRBJ1-5	ASSITSDQPQH
TRBV29-1	TRBJ2-7	SVVVTGDYEQY
TRBV21-1	TRBJ2-7	ASSKAGVGYEQY
TRBV7-2	TRBJ1-3	ASSAKTQVIGNTIY
TRBV7-8	TRBJ2-7	ASSWADRGDEQY
TRBV6-1	TRBJ2-2	ASSERGRANTGELF
TRBV10-1	TRBJ1-1	ASSDALSGRWWNTEAF
TRBV7-9	TRBJ2-1	ASSSSRYNEQF
TRBV5-4	TRBJ1-3	ASSSKEGTGNTIY
TRBV7-2	TRBJ2-1	ASSPQRGATYNEQF
TRBV28	TRBJ1-2	ASSGPGQGASGYT
TRBV7-9	TRBJ2-5	ASSLDPGYQETQY
TRBV27	TRBJ2-2	ASSFLSISGTNTGELF
TRBV12-5	TRBJ1-2	ASGFYRAGGYT
TRBV11-3	TRBJ2-5	ASSRGGEEETQY
TRBV19	TRBJ1-5	ASTPQSGENQPQH
TRBV5-1	TRBJ1-2	ASSKEQGVYGYT
TRBV9	TRBJ1-3	ASTPWTGPNTIY
TRBV28	TRBJ2-5	ASSLIWRLAGVETQY